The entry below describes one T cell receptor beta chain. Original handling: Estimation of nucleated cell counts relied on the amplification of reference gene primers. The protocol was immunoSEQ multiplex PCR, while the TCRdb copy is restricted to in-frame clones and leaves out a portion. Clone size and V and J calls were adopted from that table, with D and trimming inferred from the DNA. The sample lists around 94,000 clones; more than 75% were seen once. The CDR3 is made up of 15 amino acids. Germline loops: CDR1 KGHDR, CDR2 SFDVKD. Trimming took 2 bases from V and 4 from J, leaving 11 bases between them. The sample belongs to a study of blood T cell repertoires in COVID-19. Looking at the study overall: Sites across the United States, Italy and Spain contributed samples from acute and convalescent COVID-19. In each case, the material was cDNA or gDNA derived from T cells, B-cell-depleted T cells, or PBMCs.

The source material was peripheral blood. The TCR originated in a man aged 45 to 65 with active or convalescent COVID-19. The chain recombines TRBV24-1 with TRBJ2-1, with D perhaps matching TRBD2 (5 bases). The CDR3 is CATSDSTGNYNEQFF. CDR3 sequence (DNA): TGTGCCACCAGTGATTCAACGGGGAATTACAATGAGCAGTTCTTC.